This T cell receptor beta chain comes out of a study of T cells in Graves' hyperthyroidism and ophthalmopathy. RNA transcripts served as the template for amplifying TCR beta CDR3 regions. Primed by the HTBI set, a first-round RT-PCR was run on the TCR CDR3. TCRdb reanalysed the multiplex PCR reads using MiXCR and keeps one entry per CDR3 protein. Altogether roughly 510,000 distinct CDR3 sequences are present, 40% to 50% being singletons, with the ten largest covering about two fifths. The clonotype was recovered from an adult woman with Graves' disease, either hyperthyroidism or ophthalmopathy (not recorded which). Sequenced material: peripheral blood or thyroid tissue (not recorded which).

CDR3 in amino acids: CSAARGYTF. The CDR3 DNA is TGCAGTGCAGCCAGGGGCTACACCTTC. The chain is built from TRBV20-1 and TRBJ1-2, with D unclear. Trimming shortened V by 6 bases and J by 8 bases, and 7 bases separated the two germline ends. The CDR3 contains 9 residues. Germline V gene data show CDR1 as DFQATT and CDR2 as SNEGSKA (reference sequence).